Listed here are 23 T cell receptor beta chains from one sample, sequenced in a study of blood T cell repertoires in COVID-19. The data were produced by immunoSEQ multiplex PCR, yet TCRdb's version contains in-frame clones alone and is incomplete. The sample has under 45,000 clones, 70% to 90% seen once. Sequenced sample: peripheral blood. These TCRs come from a human donor in a cohort sampled during active COVID-19.

The chain uses TRBV5-1 and TRBJ2-1; TRBD2 aligns across 8 bases. J was trimmed by 5 bases and V by 1 base; bases with no gene match: 8. The germline gives CDR1 SGHRS, CDR2 YFSETQ. The CDR3 consists of 16 residues. The chain's CDR3 is CASSLFSSGSNNEQFF. The CDR3 region has the DNA TGCGCCAGCAGCTTGTTTTCTAGCGGGTCCAACAATGAGCAGTTCTTC.

The J gene is TRBJ2-1, the V gene TRBV4-2, with D tentatively TRBD1 (6 bases). CDR3 length equals 17 residues. Germline CDR1 is LGHNA and CDR2 is YNFKEQ. Trimming took 4 bases from V and 4 from J, leaving 20 bases between them. CDR3 coding DNA: TGTGCCAGCAGCCTAGATTACGCCGGGACATTTTACAATGAGCAGTTCTTC. It codes for CASSLDYAGTFYNEQFF.

V is TRBV23-1 and J is TRBJ2-2; 7 bases agree with TRBD2. TRBV23-1 is placed among ORFs of uncertain function. The J segment lost 7 bases and the V segment lost 4 bases, leaving 9 bases of the junction unmatched. CDR3 size: 15 residues. The CDR3 protein is CASSPAGRNCGELFF. CDR3 sequence (DNA): TGCGCCAGCAGTCCTGCCGGGAGGAACTGCGGGGAGCTGTTTTTT.

The chain carries TRBV7-2 and TRBJ2-1, with D perhaps TRBD2 (7 bases). Per the germline V gene, CDR1 is SGHTA and CDR2 is FQGNSA. The CDR3 consists of 14 residues. V was cut by 1 base and J by 13 bases, with 17 bases left in between. This chain's CDR3 is CASSLEGGGPLQFF. In DNA form, the CDR3 reads TGTGCCAGCAGCTTAGAAGGCGGGGGCCCGCTACAGTTCTTC.

This clone was found a few times. J is TRBJ2-7 and V is TRBV18; no clear D gene. The CDR3 extends over 11 amino acids. Germline V gives CDR1 KGHSH, CDR2 LQKENI. Trimming removed 6 bases from V and 2 bases from J, with 5 bases in between. CDR3 protein: CASSSTYEQYF. The CDR3 nucleotides read TGTGCCAGCTCTTCTACCTACGAGCAGTACTTC.

The chain couples TRBV5-1 to TRBJ1-2; 11 bases fit TRBD1. J was trimmed by 9 bases and V by 0 bases; bases with no gene match: 7. This CDR3 has 15 amino acids. Germline CDR1 SGHRS, CDR2 YFSETQ. The chain's CDR3 is CASSLVGQGESSYTF. CDR3 sequence (DNA): TGCGCCAGCAGCTTGGTGGGACAGGGGGAAAGCAGCTACACCTTC.

V and J are TRBV3-1 (or the pseudogene TRBV3-2) and TRBJ2-1; TRBD2 matches at 11 bases. CDR1 is LGHDT, CDR2 YNNKEL, per germline (reference sequence). The J segment lost 0 bases and the V segment lost 3 bases, leaving 7 bases of the junction unmatched. The CDR3 runs 18 residues. CDR3 DNA sequence: TGTGCCAGCAGCCAGGCTAGCGGGGGGTCGAGCTCCTACAATGAGCAGTTCTTC. Its protein is CASSQASGGSSSYNEQFF.

This chain links TRBV4-3 with TRBJ2-3; TRBD2 aligns across 10 bases. Trimming removed 4 bases from V and 1 base from J; junction bases left unmatched: 5. This CDR3 has 16 amino acids. Germline assignment: CDR1 LGHNA and CDR2 YSLEER. For the CDR3, the DNA is TGCGCCAGCAGCCGAACCGGACTAGCGGGCACAGATACGCAGTATTTT. This gives the protein CASSRTGLAGTDTQYF.

The chain carries TRBV6-6 and TRBJ2-1; D is undetermined. Trimming removed 7 bases at V and 3 bases at J, with 13 bases between. This CDR3 spans 14 amino acids. Germline assignment: CDR1 MNHNY and CDR2 SVGAGI (reference sequence). CDR3 sequence reads: CASIYSQIYNEQFF. As DNA, the CDR3 is TGTGCCAGCATCTACAGCCAGATCTACAATGAGCAGTTCTTC.

The gene calls are TRBV27 and TRBJ1-4; D might be TRBD1 (5 bases). The CDR3 is 14 amino acids. Germline V gene sequence: CDR1 MNHEY, CDR2 SMNVEV (reference sequence). Between the trimmed V and J ends, which lost 3 bases and 6 bases, there was a span of 11 bases. The CDR3 here is CASSFYVGDEKLFF. Written as DNA, the CDR3 is TGTGCCAGCAGTTTTTACGTAGGGGATGAAAAACTGTTTTTT.

The chain joins TRBV12-3 or TRBV12-4 to TRBJ2-7; 8 nucleotides match TRBD2. This CDR3 is 13 amino acids long. V was clipped by 6 bases and J by 5 bases; unmatched bases: 6. The CDR3: CASSSGGRHEQYF. CDR3 DNA sequence: TGTGCCAGCAGCTCGGGGGGGAGGCACGAGCAGTACTTC.

The chain has TRBV6-5 and TRBJ1-2; 9 bases agree with TRBD1. The CDR3 is 14 residues long. Losses at the gene ends were 6 bases for V and 8 bases for J; bases not matched to a gene: 10. Germline CDR1 MNHEY, CDR2 SVGAGI. The CDR3 DNA is TGTGCCAGCAGCGTAGTACAGGGGGCAACAGGCTACACCTTC. Translation: CASSVVQGATGYTF.

V is TRBV18 and J is TRBJ2-5; a weak D match, TRBD1 (6 bases). From germline, CDR1 is KGHSH and CDR2 LQKENI. The CDR3 has 15 residues. The V and J ends lost 2 bases and 5 bases respectively, with 15 bases between them. The CDR3 bases are TGTGCCAGCTCACCAACACAGGGTACGGGGGAGACCCAGTACTTC. Amino acid sequence: CASSPTQGTGETQYF. The variable domain in full, completed from reference TRBV18 and TRBJ2-5, reads NAGVMQNPRHLVRRRGQEARLRCSPMKGHSHVYWYRQLPEEGLKFMVYLQKENIIDESGMPKERFSAEFPKEGPSILRIQQVVRGDSAAYFCASSPTQGTGETQYFGPGTRLLVL.

The sample holds one count of this clone. V gene TRBV7-2 combines with J gene TRBJ1-2; perhaps TRBD1 as D (5 bases). Trimming removed 3 bases at V and 4 bases at J, with 15 bases between. The germline gives CDR1 SGHTA, CDR2 FQGNSA. CDR3 length: 15 amino acids. CDR3 loop: CASSLGGAQAYGYTF. As DNA, the CDR3 is TGTGCCAGCAGCTTGGGAGGGGCTCAGGCCTATGGCTACACCTTC.

V gene TRBV7-6 combines with J gene TRBJ2-3; D is unresolved. Trimming took off 5 bases at V and 3 bases at J, with 9 bases between the two ends. Germline V gene lookup returns CDR1 SGHVS and CDR2 FNYEAQ. The CDR3 extends over 13 amino acids. The CDR3 nucleotides are TGTGCCAGCAGCCTCCAGGAAACAGATACGCAGTATTTT. It yields the protein CASSLQETDTQYF. Variable domain in full (rest from reference TRBV7-6 and TRBJ2-3): GAGVSQSPRYKVTKRGQDVALRCDPISGHVSLYWYRQALGQGPEFLTYFNYEAQQDKSGLPNDRFSAERPEGSISTLTIQRTEQRDSAMYRCASSLQETDTQYFGPGTRLTVL.

V usage is TRBV25-1 and J usage is TRBJ1-4; D perhaps matches TRBD1 (6 bases). Germline V gene lookup returns CDR1 MGHDK and CDR2 SYGVNS. V was cut by 8 bases and J by 9 bases, with 16 bases left in between. This CDR3 has 13 amino acids. CDR3 region: CASEDGQGKKLFF. The DNA of the CDR3 is TGTGCCAGCGAAGATGGGCAGGGGAAAAAACTGTTTTTT.

V usage is TRBV3-1 (or the pseudogene TRBV3-2) and J usage is TRBJ1-4; no reliable D call. This CDR3 is 16 amino acids long. Germline V CDR1 and CDR2: LGHDT, YNNKEL (reference sequence). V was cut by 3 bases and J by 0 bases, with 11 bases left in between. CDR3 region: CASSQSIQATNEKLFF. In DNA, the CDR3 is TGTGCCAGCAGCCAGTCCATCCAGGCAACTAATGAAAAACTGTTTTTT.

This clone is medium-sized (0.01 to 0.1%). J is TRBJ1-6 and V is TRBV9, with D unresolved. The germline V gene has CDR1 SGDLS and CDR2 YYNGEE. The CDR3 runs 12 residues. With 0 bases removed from V and 9 bases from J, the gap between germline ends came to 4 bases. Here the CDR3 reads CASSVAGSPLHF. For the CDR3, the DNA is TGTGCCAGCAGCGTAGCAGGTTCACCCCTCCACTTT.

V and J are TRBV3-1 (or the pseudogene TRBV3-2) and TRBJ2-7, with unresolved D. There are 13 residues in the CDR3. With 4 bases removed from V and 0 bases from J, the gap between germline ends came to 7 bases. Germline CDR1 is LGHDT and CDR2 is YNNKEL (reference sequence). The CDR3 DNA reads TGTGCCAGCAGCCTACCGAGCTCCTACGAGCAGTACTTC. This codes for CASSLPSSYEQYF.

The chain carries TRBV5-1 and TRBJ1-1; a possible D gene is TRBD1 (5 bases). The CDR3 contains 14 residues. Germline V gene data show CDR1 as SGHRS and CDR2 as YFSETQ. Trimming took 5 bases from V and 5 from J, leaving 16 bases between them. The CDR3 reads CASRRGGGGTEAFF. The CDR3 DNA follows: TGCGCCAGCAGGCGAGGCGGGGGAGGGACTGAAGCTTTCTTT.

This clone showed up just once. The chain carries TRBV30 and TRBJ2-7; 9 bases line up with TRBD1. This CDR3 is 14 amino acids long. Germline V gene lookup returns CDR1 GTSNPN and CDR2 SVGIG (reference sequence). CDR3 DNA sequence: TGTGCTACGGGAAACGGACAGGGGACCCACGAGCAGTACTTC. Translation: CATGNGQGTHEQYF.

The chain joins TRBV19 to TRBJ2-7, with 12 bases matching TRBD1. The CDR3 has 16 residues. Germline CDR1 LNHDA, CDR2 SQIVND (reference sequence). Trimming took 6 bases from V and 4 from J; bases not matched to a gene: 10. The CDR3 DNA reads as TGTGCCAGTAGGAAAGCCCCGGGACAGGGGGCTTACGAGCAGTACTTC. Translated, it gives CASRKAPGQGAYEQYF.

J is TRBJ2-3 and V is TRBV3-1 (or the pseudogene TRBV3-2), with 8 bases lining up with TRBD2. The CDR3 length is 16 residues. The germline V gene has CDR1 LGHDT and CDR2 YNNKEL (reference sequence). The trim removed 0 bases at V and 4 bases at J, leaving 6 bases unmatched. CDR3 sequence (DNA): TGTGCCAGCAGCCAAGACGGGACTAGAAGATCAGATACGCAGTATTTT. This translates into CASSQDGTRRSDTQYF.